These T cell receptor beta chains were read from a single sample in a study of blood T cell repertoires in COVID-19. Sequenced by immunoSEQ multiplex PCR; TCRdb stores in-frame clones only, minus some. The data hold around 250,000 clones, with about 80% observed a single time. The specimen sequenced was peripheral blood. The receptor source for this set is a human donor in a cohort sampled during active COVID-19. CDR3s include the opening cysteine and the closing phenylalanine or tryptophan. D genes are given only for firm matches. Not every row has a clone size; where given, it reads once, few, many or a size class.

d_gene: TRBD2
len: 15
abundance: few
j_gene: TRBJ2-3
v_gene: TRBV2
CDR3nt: TGTGCCAGCAGTATACTAGCGGGGGCCACAGATACGCAGTATTTT
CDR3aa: CASSILAGATDTQYF

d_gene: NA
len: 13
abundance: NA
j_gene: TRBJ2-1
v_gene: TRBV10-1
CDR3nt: TGCGCCAGCAGCCAATACAGATGGGATGAGCAGTTCTTC
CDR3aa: CASSQYRWDEQFF

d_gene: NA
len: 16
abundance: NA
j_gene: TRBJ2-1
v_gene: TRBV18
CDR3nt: TGTGCCAGCTCACCACCGCGCAGAGGGGAGGACAATGAGCAGTTCTTC
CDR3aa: CASSPPRRGEDNEQFF

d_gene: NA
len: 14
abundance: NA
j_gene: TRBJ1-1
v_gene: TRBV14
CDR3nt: TGTGCCAGCAGCCAAGAGTGGAGAGAGGGAGAAGCTTTCTTT
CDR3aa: CASSQEWREGEAFF

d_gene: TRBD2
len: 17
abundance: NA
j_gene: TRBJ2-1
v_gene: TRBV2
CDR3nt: TGTGCCAGCAGTGAAGAACGGACTAGCGGGAGTCGTTATGAGCAGTTCTTC
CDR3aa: CASSEERTSGSRYEQFF

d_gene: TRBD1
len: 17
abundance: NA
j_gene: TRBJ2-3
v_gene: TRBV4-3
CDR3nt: TGCGCCAGCAGCCAAGAAGGACAGGGGGCCGGCACAGATACGCAGTATTTT
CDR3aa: CASSQEGQGAGTDTQYF

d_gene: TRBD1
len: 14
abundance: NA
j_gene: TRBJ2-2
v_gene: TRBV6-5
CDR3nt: TGTGCCAGCAGTCAGACAGGGGGCGATGAGGAGCTGTTTTTT
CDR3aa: CASSQTGGDEELFF

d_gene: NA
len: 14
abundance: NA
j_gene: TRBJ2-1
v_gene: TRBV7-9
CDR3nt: TGTGCTAGCAGCTGGTCGACTTATTACAATGAGCAGTTCTTC
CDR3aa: CASSWSTYYNEQFF

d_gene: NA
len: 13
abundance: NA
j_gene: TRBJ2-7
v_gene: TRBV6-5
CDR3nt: TGTGCCGTCCTCCCGGTAGGGGGAGACGAGCAGTACTTC
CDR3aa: CAVLPVGGDEQYF

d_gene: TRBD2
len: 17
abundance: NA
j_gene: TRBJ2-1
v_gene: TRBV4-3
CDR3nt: TGCGCCAGCAGCCAGGGGTTACTAGCGGGGGGGCCGGGAGAGCAGTTCTTC
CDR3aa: CASSQGLLAGGPGEQFF

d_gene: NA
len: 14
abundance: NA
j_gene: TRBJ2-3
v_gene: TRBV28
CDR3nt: TGTGCCAGCAGTTTTGGGGGCGAGACAGATACGCAGTATTTT
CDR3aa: CASSFGGETDTQYF

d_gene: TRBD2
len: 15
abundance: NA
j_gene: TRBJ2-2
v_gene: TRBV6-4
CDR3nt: TGTGCCAGCGCTGCCGGGACTAGATTTGGCGGGGAGCTGTTTTTT
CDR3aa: CASAAGTRFGGELFF

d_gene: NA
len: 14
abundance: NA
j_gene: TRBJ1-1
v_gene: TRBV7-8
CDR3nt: TGTGCCAGCAGCTTGGGCAGTTTGAACACTGAAGCTTTCTTT
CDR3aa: CASSLGSLNTEAFF

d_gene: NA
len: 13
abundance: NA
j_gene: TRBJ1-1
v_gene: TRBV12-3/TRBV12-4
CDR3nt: TGTGCCAGCAGTTTTGGGGGGGGCGGAGAAGCTTTCTTT
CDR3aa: CASSFGGGGEAFF

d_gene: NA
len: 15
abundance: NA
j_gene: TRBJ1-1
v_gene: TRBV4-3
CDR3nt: TGCGCCAGCAGCCAAGTCGGAGGGGGGGACACTGAAGCTTTCTTT
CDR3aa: CASSQVGGGDTEAFF

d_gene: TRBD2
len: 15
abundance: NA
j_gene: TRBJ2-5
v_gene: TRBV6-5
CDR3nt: TGTGCCAGCAGTCTCGGACTAGCGGGGAGGAAGACCCAGTACTTC
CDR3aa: CASSLGLAGRKTQYF

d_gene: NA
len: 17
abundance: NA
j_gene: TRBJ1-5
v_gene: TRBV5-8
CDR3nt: TGTGCCAGCAGCCACCCGTCCTGGACAGCAATCAATCAGCCCCAGCATTTT
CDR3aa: CASSHPSWTAINQPQHF

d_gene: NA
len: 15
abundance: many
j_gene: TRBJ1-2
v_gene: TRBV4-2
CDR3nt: TGTGCCAGCAGCCAAGATAGCTGGTCAGTCTATGGCTACACCTTC
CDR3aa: CASSQDSWSVYGYTF

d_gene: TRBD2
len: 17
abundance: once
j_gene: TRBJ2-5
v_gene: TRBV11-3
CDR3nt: TGTGCCAGCAGCTTAGAACCGGGACTAGCGGGAATGGAGACCCAGTACTTC
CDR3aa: CASSLEPGLAGMETQYF

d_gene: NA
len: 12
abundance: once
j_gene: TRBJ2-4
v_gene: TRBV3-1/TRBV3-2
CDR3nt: TGTGCCAGCAGCCTATCGACAGACATTCAGTACTTC
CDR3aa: CASSLSTDIQYF

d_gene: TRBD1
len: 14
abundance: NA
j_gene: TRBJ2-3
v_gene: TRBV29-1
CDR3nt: TGCAGCGCCAGGGACAGGGCCTCCACAGATACGCAGTATTTT
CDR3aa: CSARDRASTDTQYF

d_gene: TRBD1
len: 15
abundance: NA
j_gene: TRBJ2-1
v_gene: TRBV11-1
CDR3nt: TGTGCCAGCAGCCGGGGGACAGGGGAGTACAATGAGCAGTTCTTC
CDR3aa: CASSRGTGEYNEQFF

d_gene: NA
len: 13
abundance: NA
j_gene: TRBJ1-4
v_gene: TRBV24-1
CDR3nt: TGTGCCACCAGTGATCCAGGGTTAGGAAAACTGTTTTTT
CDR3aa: CATSDPGLGKLFF

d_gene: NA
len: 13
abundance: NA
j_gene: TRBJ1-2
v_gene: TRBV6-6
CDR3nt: TGTGCCAGCGGACAGCTGTCCAAGGGGGGCTACACCTTC
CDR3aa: CASGQLSKGGYTF